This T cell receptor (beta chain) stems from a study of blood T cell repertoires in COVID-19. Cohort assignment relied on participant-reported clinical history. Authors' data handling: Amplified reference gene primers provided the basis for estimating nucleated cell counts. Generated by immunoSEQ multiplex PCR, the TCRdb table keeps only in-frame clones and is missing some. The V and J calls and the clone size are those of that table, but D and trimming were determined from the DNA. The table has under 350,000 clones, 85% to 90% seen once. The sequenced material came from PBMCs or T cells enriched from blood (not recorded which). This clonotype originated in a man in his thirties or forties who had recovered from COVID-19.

This chain's CDR3 is CAIGGPTGDGYGYTF. CDR3 in DNA: TGTGCCATTGGAGGGCCAACAGGGGATGGTTATGGCTACACCTTC. V is TRBV19 and J is TRBJ1-2, with 7 bases lining up with TRBD1. The CDR3 contains 15 residues. V trimming: 10 bases; J trimming: 5 bases; junction bases outside the gene matches: 16. CDR1 is LNHDA and CDR2 is SQIVND in the germline V gene (reference sequence).